Listed here are 13 T cell receptor beta chains from one sample, sequenced in a study of T cell repertoires in cytomegalovirus infection. These receptors' targets are unknown. TCRdb fed the reads into MiXCR, producing one record per CDR3 protein. The sample holds 650,000 to 900,000 distinct CDR3 sequences, 25% to 35% seen once. The specimen comprised cultured CD8+ T cells from PBMCs, sampled from culture after CMV antigen stimulation. These receptors were obtained from a human donor in good health (CMV status not recorded). Some clones in this sample may be carry-over from other donors' samples.

Only a few counts were recorded for this clonotype. The V call is TRBV5-6, the J call TRBJ2-1; perhaps D is TRBD1 or TRBD2 (5 bases each). This CDR3 contains 13 residues. CDR1 is SGHDT and CDR2 is YYEEEE in the germline V gene. V gave up 5 bases and J gave up 9 bases, with 15 bases separating them. In DNA, the CDR3 is TGTGCCAGCAGTAGGGGACCGGGCGGTGAGCAGTTCTTC. As protein: CASSRGPGGEQFF.

This clonotype was seen a handful of times. The V gene is TRBV10-1, the J gene TRBJ1-1; TRBD1 agrees at 7 bases. V dropped 2 bases and J dropped 4; count of bases not matched to a gene: 4. Germline V gives CDR1 WNHNN, CDR2 SYGVQD (reference sequence). The CDR3 has 14 residues. DNA for the CDR3: TGCGCCAGCAGTGAGAGGGGGCGAGGCACTGAAGCTTTCTTT. Its translation is CASSERGRGTEAFF.

The V and J genes are TRBV4-1 and TRBJ2-2, with TRBD2 matching 8 bases. The germline V gene has CDR1 MGHRA and CDR2 YSYEKL. With 1 base clipped from V and 4 bases from J, the junction kept 8 bases outside the gene matches. The CDR3 is 17 residues long. The CDR3 DNA follows: TGCGCCAGCAGCCAAGGACGGGGGGGCCACGGCACCGGGGAGCTGTTTTTT. Translation: CASSQGRGGHGTGELFF.

This clonotype was observed at least ten times. The chain has TRBV7-6 and TRBJ2-5; D possibly matches TRBD1 or TRBD2 (6 bases each). Trimming removed 1 base at V and 0 bases at J, with 9 bases between. CDR1 SGHVS and CDR2 FNYEAQ come from the germline V gene. CDR3 size: 15 residues. The CDR3 region has the DNA TGTGCCAGCAGCTTAGGGGGGGCGTACCAAGAGACCCAGTACTTC. Its translation is CASSLGGAYQETQYF.

This clonotype turned up a few times. J is TRBJ1-4 and V is TRBV27; D is possibly TRBD1 (5 bases). CDR1 and CDR2 from the germline V gene are MNHEY and SMNVEV (reference sequence). The V end lost 4 bases, the J end lost 11 bases, and 17 bases lay between the germline ends. This CDR3 spans 14 amino acids. CDR3 sequence reads: CASSSGTGMGKLFF. Written as DNA, the CDR3 is TGTGCCAGCAGTTCCGGGACGGGCATGGGGAAACTGTTTTTT.

This clonotype was detected a few times. The chain combines TRBV6-6 with TRBJ2-3; 15 bases fit TRBD2. The V and J ends lost 7 bases and 7 bases, in that order; junction bases with no gene match: 12. Germline CDR1 MNHNY, CDR2 SVGAGI (reference sequence). This CDR3 is built from 17 residues. CDR3 DNA sequence: TGTGCCAGCACGGGACTAGCGGGGGGCGGTGGGGAAAATACGCAGTATTTT. It translates to CASTGLAGGGGENTQYF.

This clonotype appeared a few times. The chain links TRBV7-2 to TRBJ2-7, with D unclear. The V and J ends lost 1 base and 7 bases respectively, with 11 bases between them. The CDR3 contains 13 residues. Looked up from germline, CDR1 is SGHTA and CDR2 is FQGNSA. In nucleotides, the CDR3 is TGTGCCAGCAGCTTAGGGTTGGCCCTGGAGCAGTACTTC. It yields the protein CASSLGLALEQYF. The variable domain in full, completed from reference TRBV7-2 and TRBJ2-7, reads GAGVSQSPSNKVTEKGKDVELRCDPISGHTALYWYRQSLGQGLEFLIYFQGNSAPDKSGLPSDRFSAERTGGSVSTLTIQRTQQEDSAVYLCASSLGLALEQYFGPGTRLTVT.

V is TRBV4-1 and J is TRBJ2-3; D remains unclear. The V end lost 7 bases, the J end lost 10 bases, and 18 bases lay between the germline ends. Looked up from germline, CDR1 is MGHRA and CDR2 is YSYEKL. CDR3 length: 13 residues. This CDR3 is CASIPWAAGPQYF. The DNA of the CDR3 is TGCGCCAGCATCCCCTGGGCCGCCGGGCCGCAGTATTTT.

This chain links TRBV15 with TRBJ2-7, with no clear D. V lost 0 bases, J lost 2 bases, and 11 bases lay in between. Germline CDR1 is LNHNV and CDR2 is YYDKDF (reference sequence). The CDR3 sequence is 15 residues long. CDR3 in amino acids: CATSRDVGSAYEQYV. CDR3 DNA: TGTGCCACCAGCAGAGATGTGGGGTCGGCCTACGAGCAGTACGTC.

V and J are TRBV7-2 and TRBJ1-3, with D possibly TRBD1 on 5 matching bases. V shed 4 bases and J shed 3 bases, with 25 bases lying between them. Germline assignment: CDR1 SGHTA and CDR2 FQGNSA. This CDR3 has 19 residues. Here the CDR3 DNA reads TGTGCCAGCAGCTCAAAGAGGCAGGGCCGAGAGGTAGTTGGAAACACCATATATTTT. Its translation is CASSSKRQGREVVGNTIYF.

This clonotype was seen a handful of times. The CDR3 protein is CASSLVGTGPMNTEAFF. The CDR3 region has the DNA TGTGCCAGCAGTTTAGTTGGGACAGGACCCATGAACACTGAAGCTTTCTTT. This chain links TRBV12-3 or TRBV12-4 with TRBJ1-1; TRBD1 matches 8 bases. Trimming removed 1 base from V and 0 bases from J; junction bases left unmatched: 7. The CDR3 totals 17 residues.

This chain links TRBV27 with TRBJ1-6; possibly TRBD1 for D (5 bases). Germline V CDR1 and CDR2: MNHEY, SMNVEV (reference sequence). This CDR3 is built from 17 residues. Trimming took off 0 bases at V and 0 bases at J, with 9 bases between the two ends. The CDR3 DNA is TGTGCCAGCAGTTTATCCAGCAGGGCCTCCTATAATTCACCCCTCCACTTT. Its translation is CASSLSSRASYNSPLHF.

The chain employs TRBV5-6 and TRBJ2-3, with D perhaps TRBD1 (6 bases). Germline-derived CDR1 and CDR2 are SGHDT and YYEEEE. CDR3 length equals 16 residues. V was trimmed by 2 bases and J by 2 bases, leaving 15 bases between them. In DNA form, the CDR3 reads TGTGCCAGCAGCTTTACAGGGTTGAGGTACACAGATACGCAGTATTTT. Translated: CASSFTGLRYTDTQYF.